One and the same sample provided the 25 T cell receptor beta chains below, sequenced in a study of read filtering for tumor transcriptome and immune sequencing. From about 0.4 ug of RNA, a library with molecular barcoded alpha/delta and beta/gamma adaptors was made. Each CDR3 protein is one row after TCRdb ran MiXCR on the reads. The data show 75,000 to 95,000 distinct CDR3 sequences, 20% to 25% seen once. The sequencing input was a population of CD138-negative cells sorted from bone marrow. The receptors originated from a donor aged 40 or older with multiple myeloma.

This clonotype has ten or more counts. The chain links TRBV4-1 to TRBJ2-3, with no clear D. V dropped 4 bases and J dropped 6 bases, with 5 bases sitting between them. Germline assignment: CDR1 MGHRA and CDR2 YSYEKL. The CDR3 spans 11 residues. The CDR3 here is CASSLTDTQYF. The CDR3, as DNA: TGCGCCAGCAGCCTGACCGATACGCAGTATTTT.

This clonotype appeared many times. V gene TRBV11-2 combines with J gene TRBJ2-7; D is perhaps TRBD1 or TRBD2 (5 bases each). The CDR3 totals 12 residues. V dropped 3 bases and J dropped 5 bases, with 8 bases sitting between them. Germline V gives CDR1 SGHAT, CDR2 FQNNGV. The CDR3 spells CASSFMGDEQYF. DNA of the CDR3: TGTGCCAGCAGCTTTATGGGGGACGAGCAGTACTTC. The variable domain in full, completed from reference TRBV11-2 and TRBJ2-7, reads EAGVAQSPRYKIIEKRQSVAFWCNPISGHATLYWYQQILGQGPKLLIQFQNNGVVDDSQLPKDRFSAERLKGVDSTLKIQPAKLEDSAVYLCASSFMGDEQYFGPGTRLTVT.

The CDR3 loop reads CASSPGSDYGYTF. CDR3 nucleotide sequence: TGTGCCAGCTCACCAGGGAGCGACTATGGCTACACCTTC. The V call is TRBV18, the J call TRBJ1-2; D uncertain. This CDR3 region has 13 residues. From germline, CDR1 is KGHSH and CDR2 LQKENI. Trimming stripped 2 bases from V and 3 bases from J, with 7 bases between.

This clonotype was seen at least ten times. The CDR3 coding sequence is TGTGCCAGCAGCCAAGAGGCAGGGAAGGACGGGGAGCTGTTTTTT. Translating gives CASSQEAGKDGELFF. The V and J genes are TRBV3-1 and TRBJ2-2; possibly TRBD1 for D (5 bases). Looked up from germline, CDR1 is LGHDT and CDR2 is YNNKEL (reference sequence). The V gene lost 0 bases and the J gene lost 7 bases, with 12 bases spanning the gap. CDR3 length: 15 amino acids.

This clonotype was counted ten times or more. The chain carries TRBV20-1 and TRBJ1-1; possibly TRBD1 for D (6 bases). The CDR3 extends over 16 amino acids. With 2 bases removed from V and 0 bases from J, the gap between germline ends came to 16 bases. The germline CDR1 and CDR2 sequences are DFQATT and SNEGSKA (reference sequence). CDR3: CSARIMGATMNTEAFF. CDR3 nucleotide sequence: TGCAGTGCTAGAATAATGGGGGCGACGATGAACACTGAAGCTTTCTTT.

At least ten counts were recorded for this clonotype. This sequence joins TRBV20-1 and TRBJ2-4, with D tentatively TRBD1 (5 bases). Germline values: CDR1 DFQATT, CDR2 SNEGSKA (reference sequence). The CDR3 totals 12 residues. The V end was cut by 5 bases, the J end by 7 bases, with 12 bases between. The CDR3 sequence: CSAQGGFNIQYF. The CDR3 nucleotides are TGCAGTGCTCAGGGTGGATTCAACATTCAGTACTTC.

This clonotype showed up many times. The V and J genes are TRBV4-2 and TRBJ2-7; 8 bases agree with TRBD2. Germline trimming cut 3 bases from V and 3 bases from J; bases unmatched to any gene: 16. Germline loops: CDR1 LGHNA, CDR2 YNFKEQ. The CDR3 contains 18 residues. Written as DNA, the CDR3 is TGTGCCAGCAGCCATAGACGCGGGGGGTATACTAACAACTACGAGCAGTACTTC. Its translation: CASSHRRGGYTNNYEQYF.

With regard to this clonotype: Compared with germline, one end of the junction differs, possibly owing to a read error. The chain joins TRBV11-2 to TRBJ2-5, with no clear D. Germline values: CDR1 SGHAT, CDR2 FQNNGV. This CDR3 comprises 16 residues. CDR3 DNA sequence: TGTACCAGCAGCTTAGCCCCTCGAGCAGCATGGGGGACCCAGTACTTC. Encoded protein: CTSSLAPRAAWGTQYF.

This clonotype was detected only a few times. The gene calls are TRBV11-2 and TRBJ2-7; 10 bases fit TRBD1. Trimming cost V 3 bases and J 4 bases; bases outside gene matches: 3. Germline V gene data show CDR1 as SGHAT and CDR2 as FQNNGV. The length of the CDR3 is 14 residues. CDR3 region: CASSFDRGLYEQYF. The CDR3 DNA follows: TGTGCCAGCAGCTTCGACAGGGGGCTGTACGAGCAGTACTTC.

This clonotype was observed many times. The gene calls are TRBV6-2 or TRBV6-3 and TRBJ1-5; D is ambiguous. The ends were cut back, 2 bases at V and 1 base at J, with 18 bases in the middle. The CDR3 spans 18 residues. Germline V gene sequence: CDR1 MNHEY, CDR2 SVGEGT. The DNA of the CDR3 is TGTGCCAGCAGTTACGGACCGACGGAAATACGGAGCAATCAGCCCCAGCATTTT. Amino acid sequence: CASSYGPTEIRSNQPQHF.

Ten or more counts support this clonotype. The chain carries TRBV27 and TRBJ1-1; D possibly corresponds to TRBD1 (6 bases). V was pared by 5 bases and J by 4 bases, with 14 bases between. Germline CDR1 and CDR2: MNHEY and SMNVEV (reference sequence). This CDR3 spans 14 amino acids. The chain's CDR3 is CASSRKSRGTEAFF. CDR3 nucleotides: TGTGCCAGCAGTCGGAAATCCAGGGGCACTGAAGCTTTCTTT.

V and J are TRBV19 and TRBJ2-7, with 7 bases lining up with TRBD1. Germline V gives CDR1 LNHDA, CDR2 SQIVND (reference sequence). The CDR3 extends over 15 amino acids. After removal of 5 bases from V and 4 bases from J, the junction contained 11 bases not matched to a gene. DNA of the CDR3: TGTGCCAGTAGTCAAGAACCTACAGGGGTTTACGAGCAGTACTTC. Translated, it gives CASSQEPTGVYEQYF.

This clonotype was picked up one time. V and J are TRBV6-5 and TRBJ1-5; tentatively, D is TRBD1 (6 bases). The CDR3 has 16 residues. Germline V gene sequence: CDR1 MNHEY, CDR2 SVGAGI. V lost 2 bases and J lost 3, with 14 bases in between. The CDR3 loop reads CASSYPINRDNQPQHF. Written as DNA, the CDR3 is TGTGCCAGCAGTTACCCGATAAACAGGGACAATCAGCCCCAGCATTTT.

In this sample, this clonotype turned up a few times. The chain links TRBV6-1 to TRBJ1-1, with TRBD1 identical over 9 bases. The length of the CDR3 is 12 residues. The germline gives CDR1 MNHNS, CDR2 SASEGT. J gave up 4 bases and V 7 bases, and 1 base lay outside the gene matches. CDR3 bases: TGTGCCAGCAAGGGACAGGGCACTGAAGCTTTCTTT. Amino acid sequence: CASKGQGTEAFF.

This clonotype was recorded at least ten times. The chain has TRBV12-3 or TRBV12-4 and TRBJ2-1; 12 positions match TRBD2. With 6 bases clipped from V and 7 bases from J, the junction kept 13 bases outside the gene matches. This CDR3 is 17 amino acids long. Written as DNA, the CDR3 is TGTGCCAGCAGAAGTCAACTAGCGGGGGGACTTCTGAATGAGCAGTTCTTC. It specifies CASRSQLAGGLLNEQFF.

This clonotype appeared a few times. The genes are TRBV9 and TRBJ1-1; D is perhaps TRBD1 (6 bases). CDR3 size: 12 residues. The ends were cut back, 4 bases at V and 8 bases at J, with 12 bases in the middle. Germline CDR1 reads SGDLS; CDR2 reads YYNGEE. DNA for the CDR3: TGTGCCAGCAGCTCAGGGGAGGAAGAAGCTTTCTTT. Translating it yields CASSSGEEEAFF. The variable domain in full, with the rest retrieved from reference TRBV9 and TRBJ1-1, is DSGVTQTPKHLITATGQRVTLRCSPRSGDLSVYWYQQSLDQGLQFLIQYYNGEERAKGNILERFSAQQFPDLHSELNLSSLELGDSALYFCASSSGEEEAFFGQGTRLTVV.

The sample holds a few counts of this clonotype. The chain carries TRBV7-9 and TRBJ2-7; 9 bases are a match to TRBD1. V was pared by 5 bases and J by 4 bases, with 9 bases of the junction left unmatched. The CDR3 runs to 15 residues. From germline, CDR1 is SEHNR and CDR2 FQNEAQ (reference sequence). CDR3: CASSPRTGDFYEQYF. Here the CDR3 DNA reads TGTGCCAGCAGCCCGAGGACAGGGGACTTTTACGAGCAGTACTTC.

This clonotype was found many times. The chain links TRBV4-2 to TRBJ2-7, with 8 bases aligning to TRBD1. Losses at the gene ends were 4 bases for V and 6 bases for J; bases not matched to a gene: 11. The CDR3 extends over 15 amino acids. CDR1 is LGHNA and CDR2 is YNFKEQ in the germline V gene. The CDR3 sequence is CASSPATDRVSEQYF. In DNA, the CDR3 is TGTGCCAGCAGCCCCGCCACGGACAGGGTAAGCGAGCAGTACTTC.

This clonotype was observed many times. V usage is TRBV30 and J usage is TRBJ1-5; the D gene is possibly TRBD1 (5 bases). Germline CDR1 is GTSNPN and CDR2 is SVGIG (reference sequence). CDR3 length: 13 amino acids. Trimming took off 3 bases at V and 4 bases at J, with 10 bases between the two ends. The CDR3 DNA is TGTGCCTGGAGCAGGAGGGGAAATCAGCCCCAGCATTTT. Translation gives CAWSRRGNQPQHF.

This clonotype was detected ten times or more. J is TRBJ2-7 and V is TRBV28; no clear D. Germline-derived CDR1 and CDR2 are MDHEN and SYDVKM. The CDR3 has 13 amino acids. The V end was cut by 5 bases, the J end by 0 bases, with 8 bases between. The CDR3 region is CASSPLSSYEQYF. CDR3 in DNA: TGTGCCAGCAGTCCTTTAAGCTCCTACGAGCAGTACTTC.

This clonotype has more than one count but fewer than ten. This may stem from a read error, because a much larger clone lies one nucleotide away. This rearrangement joins TRBV28 to TRBJ2-7; 8 bases map to TRBD1. The CDR3 contains 13 residues. Germline values: CDR1 MDHEN, CDR2 SYDVKM. CDR3 sequence: CASGLSDRGEQYF. CDR3 DNA sequence: TGTGCCAGCGGTTTATCCGACAGGGGAGAGCAGTACTTC.

A note on this clonotype: A much larger clonotype is one base distant, so this may be a read error. Because the CDR3 is missing its conserved closing phenylalanine or tryptophan, this is likely a read error. The chain uses TRBV5-1 and TRBJ2-3; D remains unclear. The CDR3 consists of 13 residues. CDR1 is SGHRS, CDR2 YFSETQ, per germline. Trimming took 4 bases from V and 1 from J, leaving 7 bases between them. The CDR3 spells CASSTVGTDTQYS. The CDR3 bases are TGCGCCAGCAGCACGGTTGGCACAGATACGCAGTATTCT.

This clonotype was counted ten times or more. The chain joins TRBV27 to TRBJ2-7; a weak D match, TRBD1 (6 bases). Germline V gene sequence: CDR1 MNHEY, CDR2 SMNVEV (reference sequence). V lost 2 bases and J 4 bases, leaving 15 bases between the germline ends. This CDR3 contains 15 residues. The CDR3: CASSLGGTTLYEQYF. The CDR3, as DNA: TGTGCCAGCAGTTTAGGGGGCACAACCCTTTACGAGCAGTACTTC.

This clonotype has a single count. One base away lies a much larger clone, so this may be a sequencing read error. CDR3 sequence reads: CASSQDVPPWPQHF. The CDR3 DNA sequence: TGCGCCAGCAGCCAAGATGTCCCTCCTTGGCCCCAGCATTTT. This rearrangement joins TRBV4-1 to TRBJ1-5; no reliable D call. Trimming took 0 bases from V and 9 from J, leaving 12 bases between them. Germline lookup yields CDR1 MGHRA and CDR2 YSYEKL. This CDR3 contains 14 residues.

This clonotype was seen at least ten times. This chain's CDR3 is CASSPTGGAQYF. The CDR3 DNA reads TGTGCCAGCAGCCCCACCGGGGGCGCGCAGTACTTC. This sequence joins TRBV28 and TRBJ2-7, with D perhaps given as TRBD1 or TRBD2 (6 bases each). V gave up 6 bases and J gave up 9 bases, with 15 bases separating them. Germline values: CDR1 MDHEN, CDR2 SYDVKM. The CDR3 loop spans 12 amino acids.